What follows describes a single T cell receptor delta chain. This DNA's translation and the protein TCRdb lists, from a much larger clone, do not match at residue 5, likely due to a read error; the protein shown is translated from the DNA. This sample is drawn from a study of γδ T cells in repeated Plasmodium falciparum infection. Trimming at V came to 4 bases and at J to 0 bases, leaving 24 bases not matched to a gene. Germline V gene lookup returns CDR1 TSWWSYY and CDR2 QGS. The CDR3 contains 23 residues. Vgamma9/Vdelta2+ and Vdelta2-negative gammadelta T cells were flow-sorted from PBMC for bulk sequencing. TCRdb re-identified clones in the multiplex PCR reads via CATT. The sample shows 85,000 to 90,000 delta-chain clones, over 1.1% of them seen only once.

The TCR was taken from a pool of human donors (malaria-infected and uninfected, not separated). The sequenced sample consisted of gamma-delta T cells from blood. The chain couples TRDV1 to TRDJ1, with TRDD3 matching over 12 bases. The CDR3 spells CALGVLEGFLRSYWGIHTDKLIF. In DNA form, the CDR3 reads TGTGCTCTTGGGGTACTAGAAGGCTTCCTACGTTCATACTGGGGGATACACACCGATAAACTCATCTTT.